This entry lists 26 T cell receptor beta chains sequenced from one sample in a study of identical twins. TCRdb re-analysed the 5' RACE reads in MiXCR, keeping a single row per CDR3 protein. The sample lists a few hundred thousand distinct CDR3 sequences; about 8.3% were seen once. The same data also contributed to another study, on yellow fever vaccine responses in identical twins.

Sequencing was carried out using memory (CD45RO+) T cells sorted from blood. The receptor set was obtained from a woman in her late teens or twenties in good health.

J is TRBJ2-7 and V is TRBV28; 9 nucleotides agree with TRBD1. The CDR3 totals 14 residues. Germline CDR1 is MDHEN and CDR2 is SYDVKM. V dropped 5 bases and J dropped 0; count of bases not matched to a gene: 2. The DNA for the CDR3 is TGTGCCAGCAGTCAGACAGGGGGCTCCTACGAGCAGTACGTC. Its protein is CASSQTGGSYEQYV.

The gene calls are TRBV5-8 and TRBJ2-3; D is possibly TRBD2 (6 bases). V was trimmed by 3 bases and J by 4 bases, leaving 12 bases between them. Germline CDR1 reads SGHTS; CDR2 reads YDEGEE. The CDR3 runs 14 residues. The CDR3 DNA sequence: TGTGCCAGCAGCTGGTCTAGCGTGGCAGATACGCAGTATTTT. Protein sequence: CASSWSSVADTQYF.

The table lists this clonotype with a few counts. The chain links TRBV12-3 or TRBV12-4 to TRBJ2-1, with 14 bases fitting TRBD2. The junction had 2 bases not matched to a gene; V was cut back by 4 bases and J by 0 bases. This CDR3 comprises 17 residues. CDR3 nucleotides: TGTGCCAGCAGTTCCGGGACTAGCGGGAGCTCCTACAATGAGCAGTTCTTC. Translation: CASSSGTSGSSYNEQFF.

This clonotype showed up many times. The rearrangement uses TRBV11-2 and TRBJ1-1, with a possible D match to TRBD1 (5 bases). The CDR3 is 17 amino acids. CDR1 and CDR2 (germline): SGHAT, FQNNGV. The germline V and J ends were trimmed by 6 bases and 6 bases, with 26 bases remaining between them. The CDR3 sequence is CASSPGRPDKMISEAFF. In nucleotides, the CDR3 is TGTGCCAGCAGTCCAGGGCGACCTGACAAGATGATCTCTGAAGCTTTCTTT. Full variable domain (missing parts from reference TRBV11-2 and TRBJ1-1): EAGVAQSPRYKIIEKRQSVAFWCNPISGHATLYWYQQILGQGPKLLIQFQNNGVVDDSQLPKDRFSAERLKGVDSTLKIQPAKLEDSAVYLCASSPGRPDKMISEAFFGQGTRLTVV.

This clonotype came up a few times. This chain links TRBV19 with TRBJ2-3; no clear D. Trimming removed 3 bases at V and 6 bases at J, with 13 bases between. CDR1 is LNHDA and CDR2 is SQIVND in the germline V gene (reference sequence). The CDR3 loop spans 14 amino acids. The CDR3 region is CASSMAQRSDTQYF. CDR3 nucleotide sequence: TGTGCCAGTAGTATGGCCCAGCGCTCGGATACGCAGTATTTT.

This clonotype came up many times. The gene calls are TRBV10-3 and TRBJ2-1; TRBD2 matches at 7 bases. The V gene end was trimmed by 2 bases and the J gene end by 4 bases; junction bases not matched to a gene: 14. The germline V gene encodes CDR1 ENHRY and CDR2 SYGVKD. This CDR3 region has 18 residues. The CDR3: CAISERGWRETPYNEQFF. The CDR3 DNA follows: TGTGCCATCAGTGAGAGGGGTTGGCGGGAGACCCCTTACAATGAGCAGTTCTTC.

This clonotype was seen a few times. The CDR3 DNA is TGCGCCAGCAGACGGACAGGGCAAGAGACCCAGTACTTC. Its translation is CASRRTGQETQYF. The chain links TRBV5-1 to TRBJ2-5; 8 bases map to TRBD1. Germline V gives CDR1 SGHRS, CDR2 YFSETQ. Trimming took 5 bases from V and 2 from J; bases not matched to a gene: 2. The length of the CDR3 is 13 residues.

Only a few counts were recorded for this clonotype. The chain uses TRBV28 and TRBJ1-3, with a weak D call TRBD1 (5 bases). Germline V gene data show CDR1 as MDHEN and CDR2 as SYDVKM. The V gene lost 6 bases and the J gene lost 0 bases, with 15 bases spanning the gap. CDR3 length equals 16 residues. The CDR3 loop reads CASRGGDNHSGNTIYF. The CDR3 DNA is TGTGCCAGCAGGGGGGGGGATAACCACTCTGGAAACACCATATATTTT. The entire variable domain, with the rest obtained from reference TRBV28 and TRBJ1-3, is as follows: DVKVTQSSRYLVKRTGEKVFLECVQDMDHENMFWYRQDPGLGLRLIYFSYDVKMKEKGDIPEGYSVSREKKERFSLILESASTNQTSMYLCASRGGDNHSGNTIYFGEGSWLTVV.

This chain joins TRBV6-2 or TRBV6-3 and TRBJ2-3; D unclear. Germline assignment: CDR1 MNHEY and CDR2 SVGEGT. The length of the CDR3 is 15 residues. V gave up 5 bases and J gave up 1 base, with 13 bases separating them. The DNA of the CDR3 is TGTGCCAGCAGTAGAACGACCGAGGGCACAGATACGCAGTATTTT. This sequence encodes CASSRTTEGTDTQYF.

This clonotype was counted only a few times. The CDR3 loop is CASSQEGDRANYGYTF. The DNA for the CDR3 is TGTGCCAGCAGCCAAGAAGGGGACAGGGCTAACTATGGCTACACCTTC. The chain uses TRBV4-2 and TRBJ1-2, with 9 bases fitting TRBD1. V was clipped by 0 bases and J by 0 bases; unmatched bases: 2. This CDR3 has 16 amino acids. The germline V gene has CDR1 LGHNA and CDR2 YNFKEQ.

This clonotype was seen repeatedly, ten times or more. V usage is TRBV6-5 and J usage is TRBJ2-1, with 8 nucleotides matching TRBD2. V lost 2 bases, J lost 1 base, and 1 base stayed unmatched. Germline CDR1 is MNHEY and CDR2 is SVGAGI. The CDR3 has 15 residues. CDR3 residues: CASSYSGGSYNEQFF. The DNA of the CDR3 is TGTGCCAGCAGTTACAGCGGGGGATCCTACAATGAGCAGTTCTTC.

The V call is TRBV5-1, the J call TRBJ1-1; D may be TRBD1 (5 bases). The CDR3 runs 16 residues. Between the trimmed V and J ends, which lost 2 bases and 1 base, there was a span of 15 bases. The germline V gene encodes CDR1 SGHRS and CDR2 YFSETQ. The CDR3 loop reads CASSFWQGSGNTEAFF. DNA of the CDR3: TGCGCCAGCAGCTTTTGGCAGGGCTCCGGGAACACTGAAGCTTTCTTT.

There are a few counts of this clonotype. The chain couples TRBV28 to TRBJ2-1; the match to TRBD2 covers 8 bases. The V and J ends lost 5 bases and 8 bases, in that order; junction bases with no gene match: 17. Germline CDR1 MDHEN, CDR2 SYDVKM. This CDR3 contains 17 residues. CDR3 nucleotide sequence: TGTGCCAGCAGTCCCCCGCTGGGCGGGAGGCATTTGGATGAGCAGTTCTTC. It codes for CASSPPLGGRHLDEQFF.

This sequence joins TRBV28 and TRBJ2-5, with TRBD1 matching 7 bases. Germline trimming cut 5 bases from V and 9 bases from J; bases unmatched to any gene: 0. Germline-derived CDR1 and CDR2 are MDHEN and SYDVKM. CDR3 size: 10 residues. The CDR3 coding sequence is TGTGCCAGCAGTAGGGGGCCCCAGTACTTC. It translates to CASSRGPQYF.

The rearrangement joins TRBV11-1 to TRBJ2-6, with 9 bases matching TRBD2. The CDR3 runs to 23 residues. CDR1 is SGHAT, CDR2 FQDESV, per germline (reference sequence). V gave up 0 bases and J gave up 0 bases; unmatched junction bases: 18. Here the CDR3 reads CASSLAHQAGLAGFGSGANVLTF. DNA for the CDR3: TGTGCCAGCAGCTTAGCCCACCAAGCGGGTCTAGCGGGGTTTGGCTCTGGGGCCAACGTCCTGACTTTC.

The chain recombines TRBV11-2 with TRBJ2-5, with 7 positions matching TRBD1. The CDR3 loop spans 17 amino acids. Germline V gene sequence: CDR1 SGHAT, CDR2 FQNNGV. V lost 0 bases, J lost 5 bases, and 12 bases stayed unmatched. CDR3 in amino acids: CASSLDRIGGFWETQYF. The CDR3 coding sequence is TGTGCCAGCAGCTTAGATCGGATAGGGGGCTTCTGGGAGACCCAGTACTTC.

The genes are TRBV6-9 and TRBJ1-2; the D is unclear. The ends were cut back, 8 bases at V and 2 bases at J, with 12 bases in the middle. Germline loops: CDR1 MNHGY, CDR2 SVAAGI. This CDR3 comprises 13 residues. The CDR3 loop reads CASGPKGNYGYTF. In nucleotides, the CDR3 is TGTGCCAGCGGCCCCAAGGGAAACTATGGCTACACCTTC.

The rearrangement links TRBV6-2 or TRBV6-3 to TRBJ1-2, with a weak D call TRBD1 (5 bases). V gave up 6 bases and J gave up 7 bases, with 12 bases separating them. CDR1 and CDR2 from the germline V gene are MNHEY and SVGEGT. This CDR3 spans 12 amino acids. CDR3 sequence reads: CASRGGRGGYTF. The CDR3 nucleotides read TGTGCCAGCAGAGGTGGAAGGGGTGGCTACACCTTC.

This clonotype showed up many times. The chain recombines TRBV7-9 with TRBJ1-1; tentative D call: TRBD1 (5 bases). The germline CDR1 and CDR2 sequences are SEHNR and FQNEAQ (reference sequence). This CDR3 has 16 residues. The ends were cut back, 4 bases at V and 0 bases at J, with 15 bases in the middle. CDR3 sequence reads: CASSSQALGVNTEAFF. The CDR3 region has the DNA TGTGCCAGCAGCTCGCAGGCCCTAGGGGTGAACACTGAAGCTTTCTTT.

V and J are TRBV18 and TRBJ2-1, with 8 bases fitting TRBD2. CDR1 and CDR2 from the germline V gene are KGHSH and LQKENI. V dropped 0 bases and J dropped 3; count of bases not matched to a gene: 4. The CDR3 loop spans 16 amino acids. The CDR3 bases are TGTGCCAGCTCACCACCGGTAGCGGGACACTACAATGAGCAGTTCTTC. Translation gives CASSPPVAGHYNEQFF.

The V gene is TRBV10-3, the J gene TRBJ1-2; 7 bases are a match to TRBD1. Trimming took 10 bases from V and 2 from J; bases not matched to a gene: 7. From germline, CDR1 is ENHRY and CDR2 SYGVKD. This CDR3 has 13 residues. CDR3 sequence reads: CATRTGENYGYTF. DNA of the CDR3: TGTGCCACAAGAACAGGGGAGAACTATGGCTACACCTTC.

The V and J genes are TRBV5-1 and TRBJ2-5, with 9 bases that match TRBD1. The CDR3 covers 17 residues. Germline V lookup: CDR1 SGHRS, CDR2 YFSETQ. Germline trimming cut 0 bases from V and 1 base from J; bases unmatched to any gene: 7. CDR3 protein: CASSLGAGQGLQETQYF. CDR3 DNA sequence: TGCGCCAGCAGCTTGGGAGCGGGACAGGGCCTCCAAGAGACCCAGTACTTC.

This clonotype occurred many times. V gene TRBV29-1 combines with J gene TRBJ2-7; D gene unclear. Trimming took off 6 bases at V and 2 bases at J, with 8 bases between the two ends. The CDR3 totals 11 residues. The germline CDR1 and CDR2 sequences are SQVTM and ANQGSEA. In nucleotides, the CDR3 is TGCAGCGTGGCGGCCGCCTACGAGCAGTACTTC. Its translation is CSVAAAYEQYF.

The rearrangement links TRBV7-8 to TRBJ1-6, with TRBD1 as a possible D gene (5 bases). Germline CDR1 SGHVS, CDR2 FQNEAQ. Deletions cut 1 base from V and 11 bases from J, with 12 bases between. CDR3 size: 14 residues. CDR3 DNA: TGTGCCAGCAGCTTAGACTTACCGGGGGCACCCCTCCACTTT. Translated, it gives CASSLDLPGAPLHF.

Many counts were recorded for this clonotype. The chain is built from TRBV11-2 and TRBJ2-2; D remains ambiguous. The CDR3 contains 14 residues. CDR1 is SGHAT and CDR2 is FQNNGV in the germline V gene. Trimming left V 2 bases short and J 1 base short, with 5 bases between. CDR3 in DNA: TGTGCCAGCAGCTTAAACATGAACACCGGGGAGCTGTTTTTT. Residues: CASSLNMNTGELFF.

This clonotype has ten or more counts. The rearrangement joins TRBV9 to TRBJ1-1; TRBD1 matches at 7 bases. V shed 3 bases, J shed 1 base, and the junction held 6 bases outside the gene matches. The length of the CDR3 is 15 residues. From germline, CDR1 is SGDLS and CDR2 YYNGEE. The CDR3 loop reads CASSARQGANTEAFF. The DNA of the CDR3 is TGTGCCAGCAGCGCTCGACAGGGCGCGAACACTGAAGCTTTCTTT.